The entry below describes one T cell receptor beta chain. These data originate in a study of T-cell reconstitution after alpha-beta-depleted transplantation in children. Preparation of the TCRbeta library involved a method that used unique molecular identifiers. MiXCR was run by TCRdb on the PCR reads, yielding one entry per CDR3 protein. Of about 510,000 distinct CDR3 sequences in the sample, 9.5% to 12% were seen once. The CDR3 length is 12 residues. Deletions cut 6 bases from V and 4 bases from J, with 9 bases between. From germline, CDR1 is KGHSH and CDR2 LQKENI. The chain combines TRBV18 with TRBJ2-5; no definite D call. Sequenced here: PBMCs, mostly from graft donor cells, sampled 180 days after TCRalphabeta/CD19-depleted stem cell transplant. The receptor was isolated from a female patient younger than 10 who had a stem cell transplant for aplastic anemia, so the T cells may come from the graft donor. The CDR3 DNA is TGTGCCAGCTCTACCGCCCCAGAGACCCAGTACTTC. It specifies CASSTAPETQYF. Full variable domain (outside the CDR3, taken from reference TRBV18 and TRBJ2-5): NAGVMQNPRHLVRRRGQEARLRCSPMKGHSHVYWYRQLPEEGLKFMVYLQKENIIDESGMPKERFSAEFPKEGPSILRIQQVVRGDSAAYFCASSTAPETQYFGPGTRLLVL.